This entry concerns a single TCR beta chain. Germline V lookup: CDR1 MGHRA, CDR2 YSYEKL. This CDR3 has 17 amino acids. The data belong to a study of T cells in localized non-small cell lung cancer. Sequencing used immunoSEQ multiplex PCR; TCRdb keeps in-frame clones, though not all of them. Here the sample spans about 21,000 clones, 88% being singletons. The material was peripheral blood mononuclear cells, obtained before any cancer treatment. The chain joins TRBV4-1 to TRBJ2-5; perhaps D is TRBD1 or TRBD2 (5 bases each). Gene TRBJ2-7 matches the end of the DNA better, so the J call may be wrong. This TCR was sampled from a male donor older than 55 with stage II lung adenocarcinoma. The CDR3 loop reads CASSQDMGDPKIYEQYF. CDR3 DNA sequence: TGCGCCAGCAGCCAAGATATGGGGGATCCTAAAATCTACGAGCAGTACTTC.